Shown below are 6 T cell receptor beta chains from a single sample sequenced in a study of blood T cell repertoires in COVID-19 (dated by TCRdb to the early 2020s). Receptor amplification or capture employed the immunoSEQ multiplex PCR assay. TCRdb stores this immuneACCESS table with in-frame sequences only. Part of the clones is absent; in the studies checked, under half of the shortfall reflects unresolved V genes, and no reason is known for the rest. Present in this sample are around 700,000 clones, 90% of which were seen just once. The ten largest clonotypes hold around 0.3% of the sample. Material: peripheral blood. The receptors were gathered from a woman in her late teens or twenties with acute or convalescent COVID-19.

The chain employs TRBV6-5 and TRBJ1-5; no reliable D call. Germline CDR1 and CDR2: MNHEY and SVGAGI. This CDR3 region has 15 residues. Trimming removed 6 bases from V and 1 base from J, with 13 bases in between. The chain's CDR3 is CASRGGRQSNQPQHF. CDR3 coding DNA: TGTGCCAGCAGGGGAGGGCGGCAGAGCAATCAGCCCCAGCATTTT.

The chain joins TRBV30 to TRBJ1-2; TRBD1 aligns across 8 bases. The CDR3 sequence is 16 residues long. Germline values: CDR1 GTSNPN, CDR2 SVGIG (reference sequence). V was clipped by 4 bases and J by 4 bases; unmatched bases: 14. This CDR3 reads CAWTGTGGGPSYGYTF. CDR3 coding DNA: TGTGCCTGGACCGGGACAGGTGGTGGCCCCTCCTATGGCTACACCTTC. The entire variable domain, with the rest obtained from reference TRBV30 and TRBJ1-2, is as follows: SQTIHQWPATLVQPVGSPLSLECTVEGTSNPNLYWYRQAAGRGLQLLFYSVGIGQISSEVPQNLSASRPQDRQFILSSKKLLLSDSGFYLCAWTGTGGGPSYGYTFGSGTRLTVV.

The V call is TRBV2, the J call TRBJ1-6; TRBD1 matches 7 bases. Germline V gene sequence: CDR1 SNHLY, CDR2 FYNNEI. The CDR3 spans 17 residues. V lost 4 bases to trimming and J lost 0 bases; unmatched junction nucleotides: 6. CDR3 loop: CASSADRPSSYNSPLHF. DNA of the CDR3: TGTGCCAGCAGTGCGGACAGGCCAAGCTCCTATAATTCACCCCTCCACTTT.

The rearrangement links TRBV2 to TRBJ1-5; 10 nucleotides align to TRBD1. The V segment lost 6 bases and the J segment 0 bases; nucleotides outside the gene matches: 11. Germline V gene data show CDR1 as SNHLY and CDR2 as FYNNEI. This CDR3 region has 18 residues. This CDR3 is CASRDRDRGPYSNQPQHF. The DNA for the CDR3 is TGTGCCAGCAGGGATCGGGACAGGGGTCCCTATAGCAATCAGCCCCAGCATTTT.

The chain links TRBV7-6 to TRBJ1-4; TRBD1 aligns across 7 bases. The V segment lost 0 bases and the J segment 7 bases; nucleotides outside the gene matches: 5. Germline CDR1 is SGHVS and CDR2 is FNYEAQ. The CDR3 consists of 15 residues. The CDR3 loop is CASSLAGTEVEKLFF. In nucleotides, the CDR3 is TGTGCCAGCAGCTTAGCAGGGACAGAAGTTGAAAAACTGTTTTTT.

V gene TRBV30 combines with J gene TRBJ1-1, with 7 bases aligning to TRBD1. CDR1 and CDR2 from the germline V gene are GTSNPN and SVGIG (reference sequence). J gave up 4 bases and V 4 bases, and 6 bases lay outside the gene matches. The length of the CDR3 is 13 residues. The DNA of the CDR3 is TGTGCCTGGACCTTGACAGGGTTCACTGAAGCTTTCTTT. Protein product: CAWTLTGFTEAFF.